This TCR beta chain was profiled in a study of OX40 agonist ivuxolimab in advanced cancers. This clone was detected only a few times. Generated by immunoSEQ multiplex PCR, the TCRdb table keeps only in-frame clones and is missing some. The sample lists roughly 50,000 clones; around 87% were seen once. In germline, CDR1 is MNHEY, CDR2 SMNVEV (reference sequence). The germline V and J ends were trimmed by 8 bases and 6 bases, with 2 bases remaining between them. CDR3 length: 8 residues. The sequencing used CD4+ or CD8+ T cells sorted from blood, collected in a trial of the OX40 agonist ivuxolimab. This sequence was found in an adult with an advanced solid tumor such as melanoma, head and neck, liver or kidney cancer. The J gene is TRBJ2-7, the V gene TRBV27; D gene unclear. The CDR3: CASPEQYF. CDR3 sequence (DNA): TGTGCCAGCCCCGAGCAGTACTTC.